These 18 T cell receptor beta chains share one sample of origin, sequenced in a study of OX40 agonist ivuxolimab in advanced cancers. Here immunoSEQ multiplex PCR was the method, and the copy in TCRdb shows in-frame clones only, minus some. The top ten clones hold 0.8% to 1.3% of a sample with approximately 70,000 clones, 88% of them seen once. Sequences were derived from CD4+ or CD8+ T cells sorted from blood, sampled in a trial of the OX40 agonist ivuxolimab. The origin of the receptors is an adult with an advanced solid tumor such as melanoma, head and neck, liver or kidney cancer.

V is TRBV29-1 and J is TRBJ1-2; D perhaps matches TRBD1 (6 bases). Trimming removed 4 bases at V and 6 bases at J, with 9 bases between. CDR3 length: 11 amino acids. CDR1 is SQVTM, CDR2 ANQGSEA, per germline. The CDR3 DNA reads TGCAGCGTTGTAGGGGGGGATGGCTACACCTTC. Translation: CSVVGGDGYTF.

The chain uses TRBV15 and TRBJ1-2; D is undetermined. The CDR3 consists of 13 residues. V gave up 1 base and J gave up 8 bases, with 11 bases separating them. CDR1 is LNHNV and CDR2 is YYDKDF in the germline V gene (reference sequence). CDR3 loop: CATSRGNERGYTF. The CDR3 nucleotides are TGTGCCACCAGCAGAGGTAACGAGCGAGGCTACACCTTC.

This chain connects TRBV19 to TRBJ2-3, with 7 bases fitting TRBD1. The CDR3 contains 13 residues. V lost 6 bases, J lost 5 bases, and 5 bases stayed unmatched. CDR1 and CDR2 (germline): LNHDA, SQIVND (reference sequence). The CDR3: CASRLTGVDTQYF. DNA for the CDR3: TGTGCCAGTAGGCTTACAGGGGTAGATACGCAGTATTTT.

The rearrangement uses TRBV21-1 and TRBJ1-5; the table's D gene call, TRBD1, was not cross checked with the DNA. TRBV21-1 counts as a pseudogene. The length of the CDR3 is 17 residues. CDR3 bases: TGTGCCAGCAGCAAAGCGGAGGGACAGGGCCCAAATCAGCCCCAGCATTTT. Amino acids: CASSKAEGQGPNQPQHF.

The CDR3 DNA reads TGTGCCAGCAGTGTTGGACAGAACTCTGGAAACACCATATATTTT. This gives the protein CASSVGQNSGNTIYF. The chain uses TRBV25-1 and TRBJ1-3; weak D call: TRBD1 (6 bases). Per germline, CDR1 MGHDK and CDR2 SYGVNS. This CDR3 contains 15 residues. Trimming took 4 bases from V and 0 from J, leaving 10 bases between them.

The rearrangement uses TRBV5-8 and TRBJ2-3; D might be TRBD2 (5 bases). Trimming stripped 5 bases from V and 2 bases from J, with 12 bases between. CDR1 and CDR2 (germline): SGHTS, YDEGEE. The CDR3 is made up of 14 amino acids. CDR3 loop: CASSRGLYTDTQYF. CDR3 DNA: TGTGCCAGCAGTCGTGGACTTTACACAGATACGCAGTATTTT.

The genes are TRBV28 and TRBJ2-1; 7 bases fit TRBD2. CDR1 is MDHEN and CDR2 is SYDVKM in the germline V gene. The trim removed 6 bases at V and 9 bases at J, leaving 17 bases unmatched. This CDR3 contains 16 residues. In nucleotides, the CDR3 is TGTGCCAGCAGCCTGGAAGCTAGCGGTCGCCGCGGTGAGCAGTTCTTC. This encodes CASSLEASGRRGEQFF.

This clone has just one count. The genes are TRBV7-2 and TRBJ2-1; 10 bases agree with TRBD2. Germline V CDR1 and CDR2: SGHTA, FQGNSA. The CDR3 spans 15 residues. J lost 8 bases, V lost 2 bases, and 6 bases had no gene match. CDR3 protein: CASSLRAGGTYEQFF. CDR3 DNA sequence: TGTGCCAGCAGCTTACGAGCGGGGGGGACCTATGAGCAGTTCTTC. Combining the CDR3 with reference TRBV7-2 and TRBJ2-1 gives the whole variable domain GAGVSQSPSNKVTEKGKDVELRCDPISGHTALYWYRQSLGQGLEFLIYFQGNSAPDKSGLPSDRFSAERTGGSVSTLTIQRTQQEDSAVYLCASSLRAGGTYEQFFGPGTRLTVL.

The V call is TRBV19, the J call TRBJ2-5, with 7 bases matching TRBD2. V was pared by 3 bases and J by 4 bases, with 11 bases of the junction left unmatched. This CDR3 has 16 residues. From germline, CDR1 is LNHDA and CDR2 SQIVND (reference sequence). CDR3 coding DNA: TGTGCCAGTAGTATTGGAGTGGGAGGGCCGGGAGAGACCCAGTACTTC. Its translation: CASSIGVGGPGETQYF.

This chain connects TRBV30 to TRBJ2-1, with a tentative D call TRBD2 (6 bases). V dropped 2 bases and J dropped 5 bases, with 13 bases sitting between them. CDR3 length: 14 amino acids. Germline CDR1 is GTSNPN and CDR2 is SVGIG (reference sequence). In DNA, the CDR3 is TGTGCCTGGAGTCGGCTAGCGATCCACAATGAGCAGTTCTTC. As protein: CAWSRLAIHNEQFF.

This clone was counted only a few times. Other DNA sequences from this sample encode an identical CDR3 as well. The CDR3 here is CASSQGLAANTGELFF. CDR3 DNA sequence: TGTGCCAGCAGCCAAGGACTAGCGGCGAACACCGGGGAGCTGTTTTTT. The chain recombines TRBV4-2 with TRBJ2-2; 9 positions agree with TRBD2. CDR1 is LGHNA and CDR2 is YNFKEQ in the germline V gene. V gave up 1 base and J gave up 0 bases; unmatched junction bases: 0. This CDR3 has 16 amino acids.

The J gene is TRBJ2-5, the V gene TRBV18; 10 bases line up with TRBD2. The CDR3 is made up of 17 amino acids. The V segment lost 0 bases and the J segment 4 bases; nucleotides outside the gene matches: 8. Germline V CDR1 and CDR2: KGHSH, LQKENI. In nucleotides, the CDR3 is TGTGCCAGCTCACCACCCCCTAGCGGGAGATCCGGAGAGACCCAGTACTTC. This sequence encodes CASSPPPSGRSGETQYF.

This chain uses TRBV2 with TRBJ2-7; no definite D call. Trimming cost V 6 bases and J 1 base, with 10 bases left between them. The CDR3 loop spans 13 amino acids. Germline V CDR1 and CDR2: SNHLY, FYNNEI. The CDR3 spells CASSGDTSYEQYF. CDR3 nucleotides: TGTGCCAGCAGCGGAGACACATCCTACGAGCAGTACTTC. The whole variable domain, remainder taken from reference TRBV2 and TRBJ2-7, is EPEVTQTPSHQVTQMGQEVILRCVPISNHLYFYWYRQILGQKVEFLVSFYNNEISEKSEIFDDQFSVERPDGSNFTLKIRSTKLEDSAMYFCASSGDTSYEQYFGPGTRLTVT.

The V and J genes are TRBV6-6 and TRBJ1-5; the match to TRBD1 covers 7 bases. This CDR3 has 15 residues. Per the germline V gene, CDR1 is MNHNY and CDR2 is SVGAGI (reference sequence). After removal of 5 bases from V and 1 base from J, the junction contained 5 bases not matched to a gene. CDR3 protein: CASSQGGPSNQPQHF. The CDR3 nucleotides read TGTGCCAGCAGTCAAGGGGGCCCGAGCAATCAGCCCCAGCATTTT.

The genes are TRBV27 and TRBJ1-4; D unclear. Germline CDR1 MNHEY, CDR2 SMNVEV (reference sequence). V was clipped by 6 bases and J by 0 bases, with 14 bases between them. The CDR3 runs to 16 residues. The DNA of the CDR3 is TGTGCCAGCAGGTACGGTGGTGCCGCAACTAATGAAAAACTGTTTTTT. This encodes CASRYGGAATNEKLFF.

The chain employs TRBV2 and TRBJ2-3; no definite D call. V lost 3 bases to trimming and J lost 10 bases, with 11 bases between them. CDR3 length equals 12 residues. Per the germline V gene, CDR1 is SNHLY and CDR2 is FYNNEI. The DNA of the CDR3 is TGTGCCAGCAGTGATCCAAGGAGAGCGCAGTATTTT. Translated, it gives CASSDPRRAQYF.

This chain links TRBV6-5 with TRBJ2-7; D is uncertain. Trimming stripped 9 bases from V and 0 bases from J, with 9 bases between. The CDR3 length is 12 residues. Per the germline V gene, CDR1 is MNHEY and CDR2 is SVGAGI. CDR3: CASWTPSYEQYF. DNA for the CDR3: TGTGCCAGTTGGACCCCCTCCTACGAGCAGTACTTC.

This sequence joins TRBV28 and TRBJ1-2; possible D gene TRBD1, 6 bases. There are 14 residues in the CDR3. Germline V gene sequence: CDR1 MDHEN, CDR2 SYDVKM. V was shortened by 4 bases and J by 0 bases, with 9 bases between the two germline ends. DNA for the CDR3: TGTGCCAGCAGTTCGTACAGGGCTAACTATGGCTACACCTTC. Amino acids: CASSSYRANYGYTF.